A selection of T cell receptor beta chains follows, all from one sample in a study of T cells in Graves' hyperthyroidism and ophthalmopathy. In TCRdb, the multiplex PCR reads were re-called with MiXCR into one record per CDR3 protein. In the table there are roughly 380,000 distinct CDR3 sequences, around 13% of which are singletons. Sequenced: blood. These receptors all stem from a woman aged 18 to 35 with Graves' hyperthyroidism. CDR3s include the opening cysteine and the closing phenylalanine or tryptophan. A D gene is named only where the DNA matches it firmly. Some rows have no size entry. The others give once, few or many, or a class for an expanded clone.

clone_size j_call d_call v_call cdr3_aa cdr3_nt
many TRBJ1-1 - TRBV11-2 CASSLEGRENTEAFF TGTGCCAGCAGCTTAGAGGGCAGGGAGAACACTGAAGCTTTCTTT
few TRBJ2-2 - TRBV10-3 CAISAGTNTGELFF TGTGCCATCAGTGCAGGGACTAACACCGGGGAGCTGTTTTTT
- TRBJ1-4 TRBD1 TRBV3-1 CASSLLPQGSATNEKLFF TGTGCCAGCAGCCTCCTCCCACAGGGGAGCGCAACTAATGAAAAACTGTTTTTT
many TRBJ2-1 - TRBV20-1 CSAKWNTQDEQFF TGCAGTGCTAAGTGGAATACCCAAGATGAGCAGTTCTTC
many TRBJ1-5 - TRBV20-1 CSARAGVRSNQPQHF TGCAGTGCTAGAGCGGGGGTCAGAAGCAATCAGCCCCAGCATTTT
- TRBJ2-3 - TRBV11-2 CASSPLPGGTTDTQYF TGTGCCAGCAGCCCCCTCCCCGGGGGAACGACAGATACGCAGTATTTT
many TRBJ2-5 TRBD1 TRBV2 CASTQGAGWETQYF TGTGCCAGCACCCAGGGGGCCGGGTGGGAGACCCAGTACTTC
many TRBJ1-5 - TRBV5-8 CASSLGAGPGQPQHF TGTGCCAGCAGCTTGGGGGCAGGTCCGGGTCAGCCCCAGCATTTT
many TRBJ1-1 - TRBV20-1 CSARSGTNTEAFF TGCAGTGCTAGATCCGGTACGAACACTGAAGCTTTCTTT
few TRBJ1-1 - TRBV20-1 CSAGDGGAEAFF TGCAGTGCTGGAGATGGGGGGGCTGAAGCTTTCTTT
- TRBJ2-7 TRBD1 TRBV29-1 CSVGGRQGRYEQYF TGCAGCGTTGGGGGAAGACAGGGACGCTACGAGCAGTACTTC
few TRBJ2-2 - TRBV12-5 CASGAFTGELFF TGTGCTAGTGGTGCCTTCACCGGGGAGCTGTTTTTT
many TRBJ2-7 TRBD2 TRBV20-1 CSARAPTSLYEQYF TGCAGTGCTAGAGCCCCGACTAGCCTCTACGAGCAGTACTTC
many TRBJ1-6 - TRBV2 CASSEVGQANSPLHF TGTGCCAGCAGTGAAGTGGGGCAAGCAAATTCACCCCTCCACTTT
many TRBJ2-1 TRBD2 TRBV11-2 CASSPPSLAGGHEQFF TGTGCCAGCAGCCCCCCATCACTAGCGGGAGGGCATGAGCAGTTCTTC
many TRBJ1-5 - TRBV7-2 CASSLMGGNQPQHF TGTGCCAGCAGCTTAATGGGGGGCAATCAGCCCCAGCATTTT
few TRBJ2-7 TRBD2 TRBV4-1 CASSQDSTSGNPREQYF TGCGCCAGCAGCCAAGACTCGACTAGCGGGAACCCTAGAGAGCAGTACTTC
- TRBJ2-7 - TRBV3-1 CASSPQAGFYEQYF TGTGCCAGCAGCCCTCAGGCTGGTTTCTACGAGCAGTACTTC
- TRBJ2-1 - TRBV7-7 CASSLGDSRGSNEQFF TGTGCTAGCAGCTTAGGGGATAGCAGGGGATCCAATGAGCAGTTCTTC
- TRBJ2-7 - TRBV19 CASSIRQFYEQYF TGTGCCAGTAGTATCCGTCAATTCTACGAGCAGTACTTC
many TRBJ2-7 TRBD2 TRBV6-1 CASTPRGGRAWEQYF TGTGCCAGCACGCCAAGGGGCGGGAGGGCCTGGGAGCAGTACTTC
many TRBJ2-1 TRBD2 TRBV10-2 CASGRLAGDRGNEQFF TGCGCCAGCGGTCGACTAGCGGGGGACCGTGGCAATGAGCAGTTCTTC
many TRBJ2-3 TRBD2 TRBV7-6 CASSSLAGARADTQYF TGTGCCAGCAGCTCATTAGCGGGAGCTCGCGCAGATACGCAGTATTTT
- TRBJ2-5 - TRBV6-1 CASSVRSEQETQYF TGTGCCAGCAGTGTGCGTAGTGAACAAGAGACCCAGTACTTC
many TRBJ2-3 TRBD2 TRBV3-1 CASSQIAGGPDTQYF TGTGCCAGCAGCCAGATAGCGGGAGGGCCAGATACGCAGTATTTT
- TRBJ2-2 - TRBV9 CASSVDSAFLTGELFF TGTGCCAGCAGCGTAGATTCTGCGTTTCTCACCGGGGAGCTGTTTTTT
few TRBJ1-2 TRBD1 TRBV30 CAGGTGGSNYGYTF TGTGCCGGTGGGACAGGGGGCTCTAACTATGGCTACACCTTC
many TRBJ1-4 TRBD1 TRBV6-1 CASRSDRVAQKLFF TGTGCCAGCAGGTCGGACAGGGTCGCTCAAAAACTGTTTTTT
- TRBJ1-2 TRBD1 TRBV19 CASTQRDRIYGYTF TGTGCCAGTACCCAACGGGACAGGATCTATGGCTACACCTTC
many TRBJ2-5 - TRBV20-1 CSLGVVETQYF TGCAGCTTGGGGGTAGTGGAGACCCAGTACTTC
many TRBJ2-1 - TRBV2 CASSGWGRYNEQFF TGTGCCAGCAGTGGTTGGGGCCGCTACAATGAGCAGTTCTTC
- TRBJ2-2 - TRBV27 CASSLEGSAGELFF TGTGCCAGCAGTTTAGAGGGAAGCGCCGGGGAGCTGTTTTTT
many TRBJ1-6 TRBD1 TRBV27 CASSPVRDRGSPLHF TGTGCCAGCAGTCCAGTCCGGGACAGGGGTTCACCCCTCCACTTT
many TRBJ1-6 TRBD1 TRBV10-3 CAISESATGLHF TGTGCCATCAGTGAGTCTGCGACAGGGCTCCACTTT
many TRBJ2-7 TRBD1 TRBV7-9 CASSQGQGVLYEQYF TGTGCCAGCAGCCAGGGACAGGGTGTACTCTACGAGCAGTACTTC
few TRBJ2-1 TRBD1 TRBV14 CASSRTGGNYNEQFF TGTGCCAGCAGCCGGACAGGGGGTAATTACAATGAGCAGTTCTTC
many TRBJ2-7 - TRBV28 CASSLTPRDFRYEQYF TGTGCCAGCAGTCTCACTCCCAGGGATTTTCGTTACGAGCAGTACTTC
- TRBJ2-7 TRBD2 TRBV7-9 CASSSTLAGGGYEQYF TGTGCCAGCAGCTCTACGTTAGCGGGAGGGGGATACGAGCAGTACTTC
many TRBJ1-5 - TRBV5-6 CASSLGQGSHFNQPQHF TGTGCCAGCAGCTTGGGGCAGGGAAGTCATTTCAATCAGCCCCAGCATTTT
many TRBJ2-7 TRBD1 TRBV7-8 CASSFRDRTYEQYF TGTGCCAGCAGCTTCCGGGACAGGACCTACGAGCAGTACTTC
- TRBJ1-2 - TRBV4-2 CASSQKKGAVRGYTF TGTGCCAGCAGCCAAAAAAAAGGGGCCGTTAGGGGCTACACCTTC
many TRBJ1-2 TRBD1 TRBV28 CASSLRTGGLYGYTF TGTGCCAGCAGCCTAAGGACAGGGGGTCTCTATGGCTACACCTTC
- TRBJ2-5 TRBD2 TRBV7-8 CASSLAPGLAGGGETQYF TGTGCCAGCAGCTTAGCCCCGGGACTAGCGGGAGGTGGGGAGACCCAGTACTTC
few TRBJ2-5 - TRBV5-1 CASSGQPQETQYF TGCGCCAGCAGCGGGCAGCCCCAAGAGACCCAGTACTTC
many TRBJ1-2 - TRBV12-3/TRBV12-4 CASSLVGAPYGYTF TGTGCCAGCAGTTTAGTAGGGGCTCCCTATGGCTACACCTTC
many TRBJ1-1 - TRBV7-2 CASSLGLHTEAFF TGTGCCAGCAGCTTAGGGTTGCACACTGAAGCTTTCTTT
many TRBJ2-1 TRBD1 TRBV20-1 CSAREPQGARSYNEQFF TGCAGTGCTAGAGAACCCCAGGGGGCGCGGTCCTACAATGAGCAGTTCTTC
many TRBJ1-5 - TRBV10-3 CAISERGQPQHF TGTGCCATCAGTGAGCGGGGTCAGCCCCAGCATTTT
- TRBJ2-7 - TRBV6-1 CASMKRVYEQYF TGTGCCAGCATGAAACGGGTCTACGAGCAGTACTTC
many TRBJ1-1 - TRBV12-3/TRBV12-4 CASGGNLNTEAFF TGTGCCAGCGGAGGGAATTTGAACACTGAAGCTTTCTTT
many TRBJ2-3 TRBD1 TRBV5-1 CASSLAGQAGDTQYF TGCGCCAGCAGCTTGGCGGGACAGGCAGGAGATACGCAGTATTTT
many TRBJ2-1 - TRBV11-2 CASSSDLLGGEQFF TGTGCCAGCAGCTCAGATCTACTAGGGGGTGAGCAGTTCTTC
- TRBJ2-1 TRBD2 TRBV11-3 CASSLGTSGRRFPEQFF TGTGCCAGCAGCTTAGGGACTAGCGGGAGACGCTTTCCTGAGCAGTTCTTC
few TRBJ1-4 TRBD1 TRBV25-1 CASSYWDRAATIEKLFF TGTGCCAGCTCCTACTGGGACAGAGCCGCTACTATCGAAAAACTGTTTTTT
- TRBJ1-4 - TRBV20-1 CSAAEGHEKLFF TGCAGTGCGGCGGAGGGGCATGAAAAACTGTTTTTT
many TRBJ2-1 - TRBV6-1 CASSQLSPYNEQFF TGTGCCAGCAGCCAGTTGTCCCCCTACAATGAGCAGTTCTTC
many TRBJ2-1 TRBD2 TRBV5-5 CASSSSAPGGPPNEQFF TGTGCCAGCAGCTCATCGGCGCCGGGAGGGCCCCCCAATGAGCAGTTCTTC
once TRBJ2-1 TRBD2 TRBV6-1 CASSGGLAGDNEQFF TGTGCCAGCAGTGGGGGACTAGCGGGAGACAATGAGCAGTTCTTC